This T cell receptor beta chain was sequenced during a study of blood T cells in healthy people across ages (dated by TCRdb to 2015 to 2017). Notes on the research overall: In model experiments, template switching captured roughly one uniquely barcoded TCR beta cDNA molecule for every two T cells. Donors were grouped into four age groups: young (average roughly 16 years), middle-aged (approximately 41), aged (62) and long-lived (over 80). Two additional independent replicas of 1 million unique cDNA reads from the same blood draw were analyzed for two donors (one aged 18 to 30 and one aged 80 or older). The study measured age-related changes in TCR beta repertoire diversity using deep sequencing normalized with unique cDNA molecular identifiers.

Donors were a few dozen systemically healthy Caucasian individuals from Russia aged roughly 6 to 95 years. Each donor gave about 9.2 milliliters of peripheral blood, drawn into EDTA-treated Vacutainer tubes. PBMCs were isolated by Ficoll-Paque density-gradient centrifugation, with at least 7 million obtained per sample. Total RNA was extracted from PBMCs with Trizol reagent, with at least 6 micrograms obtained per sample. The percentages of naive CD45RAhigh/CD27high T cells were determined by flow cytometry on a PBMC aliquot from every donor. The paper's findings and limits, for the study overall: As age increased, observed TCR beta diversity per million T cells dropped in a roughly linear way, and a significant reduction was already evident by age about 40. The percentage of naive T cells measured by flow cytometry correlated strongly with observed TCR beta diversity. Because profiling used bulk unsorted PBMCs, naive and antigen-experienced compartments could not be compared conclusively. The CMV infection status of donors was not known, potentially confounding age-related changes in expanded clonotypes. Compared with the aged group, more naive CD4+ T cells, fewer expanded clones and increased TCR diversity were shown by the long-lived group, suggesting age selection. Estimates of total diversity based on one million sequenced T cells were regarded as lower bounds and as underestimates.

The protocol used for the library was 5' RACE. The listed sequencing device is Illumina HiSeq 2500. A second roughly 7 to 12 cycle PCR used a sample-barcoded 5' primer and a J-beta primer mix. Each TCR beta cDNA molecule received a unique molecular identifier from a template-switch 5' adaptor carrying 12 random nucleotides. At least 2.5 million CDR3-containing paired-end reads were obtained from each sample. The Mint cDNA synthesis kit, primed by a TRBC-specific oligonucleotide, was used to synthesize first-strand cDNA from all RNA. After uracil-DNA glycosylase treatment, a first 18-cycle PCR used universal primers M1SS and BC2_uni_R on all cDNA. As for the original processing: For normalization, 1 million high-quality reads were randomly selected from each sample, with every read carrying a distinct molecular identifier. Reads sharing molecular identifiers were discarded rather than binned into consensus sequences. CDR3 identification, clonotype clustering and error correction used MiTCR with a Q25 quality threshold and the strictest error-elimination algorithm. A nonparametric unseen species model using Euler transformation provided a lower-bound estimate of total TCR beta diversity. Using fastp at Q25 and MiXCR, TCRdb reprocessed the public reads and kept productive beta chains. Rows merge per CDR3 protein into single entries with the most common DNA and genes. For this entry, the V and J calls and clone size follow TCRdb and not the study's own pipeline. The sample table shows roughly 800,000 distinct CDR3 sequences, and roughly 26% are seen once. About 3% of the sample comes from the top ten.

The CDR3 sequence holds 17 residues, the cysteine and phenylalanine included. Only the CDR3 DNA is retained, 51 bases long and in frame from the first base. Based on the germline V gene, the CDR1 and CDR2 sequences are SQVTM and ANQGSEA. Trimming takes 1 base off V and 2 bases off J; junction bases not matched to a gene: 7. Worth noting for this clonotype: No antigen is known for it. Per-nucleotide qualities are absent, and no much larger clonotype sits a single base away.

These same records also appear under a second study, on T cells of mothers and their children. The second source states: The donors were nine systemically healthy Caucasian individuals, made up of three mothers and their six children. cDNA synthesis used all of the extracted RNA, with about 1.5 ug of RNA in each 15 ul reaction. Sample barcodes and 2-4 random nucleotides were added via the M1S primer in the second PCR. Over 9.5 million TCR beta CDR3 reads were obtained for each mother, and 2.5 million to 3 million reads were obtained for each child. TCR recombination output is similarly shaped by thymic selection in related and unrelated pairs, with a minor effect exerted by inherited differences. Normalized repertoire overlap was always found to be slightly, but never significantly, higher in related mother-child pairs than in unrelated mother-child pairs. Persistent microchimeric T cell clones were not detected, at a sensitivity of approximately 100 clones per million clonotypes. Deep NGS was used in the study to compare the TCR beta repertoires of mothers and children and to look for features that separate related mother-child pairs from unrelated individuals. On average, the children were approximately 12 +/- 4 years old, while the mothers were around 40 +/- 4 years old. After adapters were ligated using NEBNext reagents, the libraries underwent 100+100 nt paired-end sequencing on an Illumina HiSeq 2000. To prevent cross-contamination, the mother and child libraries were prepared a month apart and were sequenced in separate runs. For each donor, somewhere between roughly 450,000 and 2,000,000 distinct TCR beta clonotypes were identified. Naive TCR beta clonotypes were estimated from low-frequency clonotypes matched to each donor's FACS-determined naive share, without sorting.

The clonotype originates from a boy between 10 and 17 years old in good health. Sequencing input: blood. The rearrangement combines TRBV29-1 with TRBJ2-1, and TRBD1 matches 11 of the central bases. The DNA reads TGCAGCGTTGAAGGGGCAGGACAGGGGGCGGCCTACAATGAGCAGTTCTTC. Protein translation: CSVEGAGQGAAYNEQFF.